Listed below are T cell receptor beta chains from one sample, sequenced in a study of early T cells in non-severe SARS-CoV-2 infection. TCRdb analysed the 5' RACE reads with MiXCR anew, one entry per CDR3 protein. Among around 83,000 distinct CDR3 sequences listed, about an eighth were seen once. Specimen: whole blood, collected at baseline. These receptors originate from an adult who was a healthcare worker with PCR-confirmed SARS-CoV-2 infection or an uninfected control (not recorded which). Both conserved end residues are part of each CDR3. D genes are given only for firm matches. Not all rows give a size; the values are once, few, many and, for expanded clones, a class.

-	-	TRBJ2-3	TRBV6-2/TRBV6-3	TGTGCCAGCAGGCCCCTAGCCAGCACAGATACGCAGTATTTT	CASRPLASTDTQYF
-	-	TRBJ2-1	TRBV5-1	TGCGCCAGCAGCTTGGAACGGCTTTACTACAATGAGCAGTTCTTC	CASSLERLYYNEQFF
-	-	TRBJ2-4	TRBV28	TGTGCCAGCAGTTTCCAGGGGCAAATAGCCAAAAACATTCAGTACTTC	CASSFQGQIAKNIQYF
-	once	TRBJ1-5	TRBV12-3/TRBV12-4	TGTGCCAGCAGAGGGGCAGATATCAATCAGCCCCAGCATTTT	CASRGADINQPQHF
TRBD1	many	TRBJ2-3	TRBV14	TGTGCCAGCAGCCTTTTCCGGGACAGGAGTATAACAGATACGCAGTATTTT	CASSLFRDRSITDTQYF
TRBD2	few	TRBJ2-2	TRBV7-2	TGTGCCAGCAGCTTACGTGCTTTAGCGGGAGGTTGGACCGGGGAGCTGTTTTTT	CASSLRALAGGWTGELFF
-	many	TRBJ1-1	TRBV3-1	TGTGCCAGCAGCGCCCGAGCAGTCACCCTTAACACTGAAGCTTTCTTT	CASSARAVTLNTEAFF
TRBD2	-	TRBJ2-1	TRBV5-8	TGTGCCAGCAGCATTGCCGGGACTAGCGGGTACTCCTACAATGAGCAGTTCTTC	CASSIAGTSGYSYNEQFF
-	few	TRBJ2-1	TRBV12-3/TRBV12-4	TGTGCCAGCAGTTCCCCACCCCTTACGCCCGCCAGGGGTGAGCAGTTCTTC	CASSSPPLTPARGEQFF
-	-	TRBJ2-7	TRBV19	TGTGCCAGTAGTATCTCTCCAAGCGGCCGGTACGAGCAGTACTTC	CASSISPSGRYEQYF
TRBD1	-	TRBJ2-2	TRBV27	TGTGCCAGCAGTTACCGGACAGGGGGGATAAACACCGGGGAGCTGTTTTTT	CASSYRTGGINTGELFF
-	few	TRBJ2-6	TRBV12-3/TRBV12-4	TGTGCCAGCACCCCCCGCCCGTTCGGGGGAGCCAACGTCCTGACTTTC	CASTPRPFGGANVLTF
TRBD2	few	TRBJ2-1	TRBV2	TGTGCCAGCAGCTATAGACTAGCGGGAGGGCCGGGAGATGAGCAGTTCTTC	CASSYRLAGGPGDEQFF
-	many	TRBJ2-7	TRBV29-1	TGCAGCGTTGAAGCGACAGTATACGAGCAGTACTTC	CSVEATVYEQYF